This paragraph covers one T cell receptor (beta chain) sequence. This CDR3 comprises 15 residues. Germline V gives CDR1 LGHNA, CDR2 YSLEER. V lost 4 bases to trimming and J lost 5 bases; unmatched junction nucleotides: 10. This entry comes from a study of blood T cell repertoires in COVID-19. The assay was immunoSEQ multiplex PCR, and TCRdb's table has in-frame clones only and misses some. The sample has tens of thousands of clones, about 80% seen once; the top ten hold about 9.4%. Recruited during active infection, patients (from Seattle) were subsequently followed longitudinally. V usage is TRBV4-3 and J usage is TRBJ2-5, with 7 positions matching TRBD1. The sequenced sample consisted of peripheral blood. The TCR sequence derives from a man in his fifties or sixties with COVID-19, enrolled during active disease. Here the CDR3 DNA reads TGCGCCAGCAGCCCCGACCGAGGGGGCGCGGAGACCCAGTACTTC. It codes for CASSPDRGGAETQYF.